This TCR beta chain emerged from a study of blood T cell repertoires in COVID-19 (TCRdb year 2020). Context from the whole study: Samples covering the acute and convalescent phases of COVID-19 were provided by collaborators in the United States, Italy and Spain. The samples were drawn from two sources: the first 160 participants of the ongoing ImmuneRACE study, and 950 to 1,500 subjects contributed by 6 global collaborators. The sample metadata nearly always contained a de-identified subject ID, COVID-19 status, age in years and sex. The dataset comprised deeply sampled blood TCRbeta repertoires from subjects exposed to, actively infected with, or recovered from COVID-19. Where available, HLA class I and class II types were taken from metadata supplied by the sample provider and were not determined by assay-based typing. The prospective study material was composed of cDNA or gDNA derived from T cells, B-cell-depleted T cells, or PBMCs. The repertoires were released in a freely available public database meant as a resource for research on the immune response to SARS-CoV-2.

The collaborating institutions used their own protocols to collect whole blood in K2EDTA tubes. For TCRbeta analysis, collaborator samples were shipped as frozen whole blood, as isolated PBMCs, or as DNA extracted from either sample type. A note on this clone: It has no known antigen specificity. No per-base quality is available; no much larger clone lies one base away.

Broad study findings and their caveats: Clinical and demographic metadata were provided uncurated, with the amount varying by source and participant.

From the germline V gene, CDR1 is SGHDT and CDR2 is YYEEEE. V is shortened by 4 bases, J by 1 base, and the region joining them spans 10 bases. From the cysteine up to the phenylalanine, the CDR3 has a length of 14 residues. The retained sequence is limited to the CDR3, 42 bases, with the frame set at the first base. TCRbeta CDR3 regions were amplified from genomic DNA using the immunoSEQ Assay, a bias-controlled multiplex PCR. Processing in the source paper ran as follows. Within the assay, amplification of reference gene primers was used to estimate how many nucleated cells each sample contained. To quantify the absolute abundance of each unique TCRbeta CDR3 rearrangement, sequence reads were collapsed and filtered. Productive Simpson clonality was computed per sample as the square root of Simpson's diversity index over productive rearrangements. TCRdb carries this immuneACCESS record with in-frame sequences only. Its versions omit some clonotypes, under half of them owing to an unresolved V gene in the studies checked, with the rest unexplained. V and J calls and clone size come straight from that table; D and trimming were deduced from the DNA. This sample gives 250,000 or so clones in total; 84% of them show up just once. The ten top clones hold roughly 4% of the sample.

The sample taken for sequencing was peripheral blood. This TCR came from a man in his forties or fifties with acute or convalescent COVID-19. Rearrangement joined TRBV5-6 to TRBJ2-3, and possibly TRBD1, on 6 matching bases. CDR3 region: CASSRTVRTDTQYF. In nucleotides, the sequence is TGTGCCAGCAGCAGGACAGTCCGCACAGATACGCAGTATTTT.